This T cell receptor beta chain was identified in a study of cytomegalovirus exposure and HLA in healthy donors. Study-level findings and limits: Altogether, 170 or so TCR beta chains were recorded as cytomegalovirus-associated. Researchers reported in a later analysis that a missense DCLRE1C variant was tied to TCR beta V- and J-gene trimming.

A remark on this clone: The antigen remains undetermined.

Researchers ran the PCR with 60 Vbeta and 13 Jbeta primers. Methods used by the authors: A later analysis tallied approximately 78 million unique TCR beta chains, around 10 million of them shared. Method: immunoSEQ multiplex PCR; TCRdb's copy keeps in-frame clones and lacks some. V, J and clone size reflect that table, while D and trimming were determined from the DNA. Here the sample spans some 190,000 clones, roughly 77% being singletons. The TCR was taken from a man between 35 and 55 years old in good health and CMV-seropositive. Sequences were obtained from PBMCs.

The CDR3 DNA sequence: TGCGCCAGCAGCTTGGAGGCGACCAGACTAACTGGAAACACCATATATTTT. It translates to CASSLEATRLTGNTIYF. The rearrangement uses TRBV5-1 and TRBJ1-3; D not certain. The length of the CDR3 is 17 residues. The germline V gene has CDR1 SGHRS and CDR2 YFSETQ. V was shortened by 0 bases and J by 2 bases, with 15 bases between the two germline ends.